This T cell receptor beta chain emerged from a study of cytomegalovirus exposure and HLA in healthy donors. Points from the study as a whole: Per a later analysis, HLA-associated TCR beta chains showed more clonal expansion than other, equally common TCR beta chains. Most observed TCR sequences were rare, whereas some public TCRs were detected in many donors. Analyses of presence/absence relied on an assumption of roughly uniform sequencing depth across donors. The Asian-associated ancestry cluster reportedly had fewer N-insertions than the approximately 690-donor mean in a later analysis.

This CDR3 is built from 15 residues. Germline CDR1 SGHNT, CDR2 YYREEE (reference sequence). The ends were cut back, 1 base at V and 1 base at J, with 10 bases in the middle. Only one count was recorded for this clone. Its specificity is not known. PCR amplification relied on 60 Vbeta primers (plus 13 Jbeta primers). Some clones are missing from TCRdb's copy, which holds only in-frame ones; the method was immunoSEQ multiplex PCR. The sample lists 200,000 or so clones, 77% occurring once. The rearrangement joins TRBV5-4 to TRBJ2-3; TRBD2 might be the D (6 bases). The sequence came from a woman aged 25 to 39 in good health and CMV-seropositive. Sequenced material: PBMCs. The CDR3 DNA follows: TGTGCCAGCAGCTTGTTCGGGGGAGGCACAGATACGCAGTATTTT. Its protein is CASSLFGGGTDTQYF. Complete variable domain (other parts from reference TRBV5-4 and TRBJ2-3): ETGVTQSPTHLIKTRGQQVTLRCSSQSGHNTVSWYQQALGQGPQFIFQYYREEENGRGNFPPRFSGLQFPNYSSELNVNALELDDSALYLCASSLFGGGTDTQYFGPGTRLTVL.